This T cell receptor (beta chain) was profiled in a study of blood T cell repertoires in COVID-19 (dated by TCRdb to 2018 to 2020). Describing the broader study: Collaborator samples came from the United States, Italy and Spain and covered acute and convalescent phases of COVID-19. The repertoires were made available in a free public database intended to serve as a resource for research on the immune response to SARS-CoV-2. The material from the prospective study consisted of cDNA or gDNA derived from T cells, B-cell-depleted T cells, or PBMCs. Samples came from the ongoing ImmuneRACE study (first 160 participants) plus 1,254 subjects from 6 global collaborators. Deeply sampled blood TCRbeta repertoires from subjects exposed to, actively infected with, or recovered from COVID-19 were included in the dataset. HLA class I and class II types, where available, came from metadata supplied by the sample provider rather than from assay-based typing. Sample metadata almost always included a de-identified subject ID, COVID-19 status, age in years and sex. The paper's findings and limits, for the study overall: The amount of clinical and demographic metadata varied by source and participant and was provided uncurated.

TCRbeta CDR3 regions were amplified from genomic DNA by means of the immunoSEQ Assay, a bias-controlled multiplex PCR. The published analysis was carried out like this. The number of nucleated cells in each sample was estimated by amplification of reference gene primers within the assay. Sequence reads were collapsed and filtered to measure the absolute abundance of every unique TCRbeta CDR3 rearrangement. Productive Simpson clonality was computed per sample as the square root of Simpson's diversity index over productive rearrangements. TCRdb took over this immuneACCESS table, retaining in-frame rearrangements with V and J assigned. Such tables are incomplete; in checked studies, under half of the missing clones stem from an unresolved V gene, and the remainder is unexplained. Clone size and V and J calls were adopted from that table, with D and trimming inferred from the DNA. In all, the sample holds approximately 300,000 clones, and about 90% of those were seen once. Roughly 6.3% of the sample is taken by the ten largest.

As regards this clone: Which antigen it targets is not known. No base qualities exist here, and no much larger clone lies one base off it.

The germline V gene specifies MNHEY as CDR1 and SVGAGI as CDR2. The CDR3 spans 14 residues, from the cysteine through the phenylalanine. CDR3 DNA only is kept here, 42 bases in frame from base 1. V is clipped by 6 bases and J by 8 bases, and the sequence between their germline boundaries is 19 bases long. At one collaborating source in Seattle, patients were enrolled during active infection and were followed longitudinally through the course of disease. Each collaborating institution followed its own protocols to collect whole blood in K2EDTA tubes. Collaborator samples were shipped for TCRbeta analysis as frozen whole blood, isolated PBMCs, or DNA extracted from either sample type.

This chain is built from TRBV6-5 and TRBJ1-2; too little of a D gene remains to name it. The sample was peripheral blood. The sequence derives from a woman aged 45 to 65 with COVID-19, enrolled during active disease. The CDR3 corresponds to CASSTPQRARGYTF. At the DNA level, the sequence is TGTGCCAGCAGCACCCCCCAGCGGGCGAGAGGCTACACCTTC.